These 9 T cell receptor beta chains originate from one sample sequenced in a study of cytomegalovirus exposure and HLA in healthy donors. The PCR was carried out with 60 Vbeta primers and 13 Jbeta primers. This table comes from immunoSEQ multiplex PCR, and its TCRdb copy is limited to in-frame clones, with some not included. The sample shows over 150,000 clones, 60% to 75% of them seen only once. The sequencing sample was made of PBMCs. The receptors come from a man aged 18 to 29 in good health and CMV-seronegative.

The chain joins TRBV27 to TRBJ2-1, with 12 bases aligning to TRBD1. The germline V gene has CDR1 MNHEY and CDR2 SMNVEV (reference sequence). This CDR3 is built from 14 residues. The J segment lost 7 bases and the V segment lost 6 bases, leaving 4 bases of the junction unmatched. CDR3 in DNA: TGTGCCAGCAGCCGGGACAGGGGGCTGAATGAGCAGTTCTTC. This encodes CASSRDRGLNEQFF.

This clone appeared once. The chain carries TRBV10-3 and TRBJ2-7; D is possibly TRBD2 (5 bases). The germline V gene has CDR1 ENHRY and CDR2 SYGVKD. Trimming left V 5 bases short and J 0 bases short, with 11 bases between. There are 14 residues in the CDR3. The CDR3 is CAISPGVSSYEQYV. In DNA, the CDR3 is TGTGCCATCAGTCCCGGGGTTAGCTCCTACGAGCAGTACGTC.

The chain couples TRBV27 to TRBJ2-2; 12 nucleotides match TRBD2. The germline V gene has CDR1 MNHEY and CDR2 SMNVEV (reference sequence). The CDR3 has 17 residues. The junction had 2 bases not matched to a gene; V was cut back by 0 bases and J by 3 bases. The CDR3 loop reads CASSLSRLAGDTGELFF. The CDR3 bases are TGTGCCAGCAGTTTATCGAGACTAGCGGGAGACACCGGGGAGCTGTTTTTT.

The chain couples TRBV5-5 to TRBJ1-5; D may be TRBD1 (5 bases). The CDR3 extends over 16 amino acids. Germline V gene data show CDR1 as SGHKS and CDR2 as YYEKEE (reference sequence). Trimming stripped 4 bases from V and 1 base from J, with 15 bases between. The CDR3 here is CASSPWRDASNQPQHF. DNA of the CDR3: TGTGCCAGCAGCCCATGGCGGGACGCCAGCAATCAGCCCCAGCATTTT.

This clone has more than one count but fewer than ten. One junction end does not reproduce the germline sequence, and a read error may be involved. V usage is TRBV14 and J usage is TRBJ2-4; 9 positions match TRBD2. This CDR3 is 17 amino acids long. Looked up from germline, CDR1 is SGHDN and CDR2 is FVKESK. CDR3 region: CASSQGQGRSGGNSQYF. CDR3 in DNA: TGTGCCAGCAGCCAAGGGCAAGGACGGAGCGGGGGGAACAGTCAGTACTTC. Filled out from reference TRBV14 and TRBJ2-4, the complete variable domain reads EAGVTQFPSHSVIEKGQTVTLRCDPISGHDNLYWYRRVMGKEIKFLLHFVKESKQDESGMPNNRFLAERTGGTYSTLKVQPAELEDSGVYFCASSQGQGRSGGNSQYFGAGTRLSVL.

This sequence joins TRBV11-2 and TRBJ2-7, with 8 bases identical to TRBD2. The germline V gene encodes CDR1 SGHAT and CDR2 FQNNGV. The CDR3 is made up of 15 amino acids. The ends lost 4 bases at V and 9 bases at J; junction bases unmatched: 14. The CDR3 spells CASSSPKSGGSGQYF. The CDR3 nucleotides are TGTGCCAGCAGCTCCCCCAAAAGCGGGGGCTCAGGGCAGTACTTC.

The V and J genes are TRBV5-5 and TRBJ2-1, with 12 nucleotides matching TRBD2. The germline V gene has CDR1 SGHKS and CDR2 YYEKEE (reference sequence). V shed 4 bases and J 7 bases; nucleotides not matched to a gene: 15. The CDR3 loop spans 18 amino acids. CDR3 region: CASSQGASGGGRWNEQFF. In DNA, the CDR3 is TGTGCCAGCAGCCAAGGAGCTAGCGGGGGGGGGCGGTGGAATGAGCAGTTCTTC.

The chain recombines TRBV7-6 with TRBJ2-2; TRBD2 matches at 10 bases. Unmatched junction bases numbered 9, after V lost 6 bases and J lost 5 bases. Germline values: CDR1 SGHVS, CDR2 FNYEAQ. The CDR3 is made up of 16 amino acids. The CDR3 region is CASRKAAGGRTGELFF. The CDR3 DNA follows: TGTGCCAGCAGGAAGGCAGCGGGGGGGCGAACCGGGGAGCTGTTTTTT.

The chain joins TRBV28 to TRBJ1-4; the match to TRBD1 covers 7 bases. J gave up 5 bases and V 6 bases, and 6 bases lay outside the gene matches. This CDR3 contains 14 residues. CDR1 is MDHEN, CDR2 SYDVKM, per germline. The chain's CDR3 is CASRLPGQNEKLFF. For the CDR3, the DNA is TGTGCCAGCAGACTACCGGGACAGAATGAAAAACTGTTTTTT.